This T cell receptor beta chain emerged from a study of early T cells in non-severe SARS-CoV-2 infection. MiXCR was run by TCRdb on the 5' RACE reads, yielding one entry per CDR3 protein. The data contain approximately 85,000 distinct CDR3 sequences, 9% to 15% of them singletons. This clonotype was counted a few times. Germline CDR1 and CDR2: LGHDT and YNNKEL (reference sequence). V was cut by 4 bases and J by 3 bases, with 7 bases left in between. This CDR3 has 12 residues. The receptor's source is an adult who was a healthcare worker with PCR-confirmed SARS-CoV-2 infection or an uninfected control (not recorded which). Source material: whole blood. The chain combines TRBV3-1 with TRBJ2-7; D remains unclear. For the CDR3, the DNA is TGTGCCAGCAGCCTTCTGGGCTACGAGCAGTACTTC. This translates into CASSLLGYEQYF.